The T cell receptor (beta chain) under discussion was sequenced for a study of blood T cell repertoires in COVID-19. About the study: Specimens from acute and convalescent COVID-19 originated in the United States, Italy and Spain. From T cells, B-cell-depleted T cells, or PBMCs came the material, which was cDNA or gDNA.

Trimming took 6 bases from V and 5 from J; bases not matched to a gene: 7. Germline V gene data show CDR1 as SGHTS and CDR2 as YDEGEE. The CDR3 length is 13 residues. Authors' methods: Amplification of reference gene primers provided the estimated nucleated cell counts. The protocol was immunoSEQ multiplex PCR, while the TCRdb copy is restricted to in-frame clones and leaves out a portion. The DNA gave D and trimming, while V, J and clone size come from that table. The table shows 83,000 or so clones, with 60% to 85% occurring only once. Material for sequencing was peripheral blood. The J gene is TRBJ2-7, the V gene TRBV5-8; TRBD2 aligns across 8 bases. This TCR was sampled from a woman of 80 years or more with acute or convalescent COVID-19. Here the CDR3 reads CASKAGGMDEQYF. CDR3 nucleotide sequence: TGTGCCAGCAAGGCGGGGGGTATGGACGAGCAGTACTTC.